The 24 T cell receptor beta chains below were found in one sample sequenced in a study of breast tumors, draining lymph nodes, adjacent tissues. Samples came from axillary lymph nodes draining the breast cancer. TCRdb re-analysed the multiplex PCR reads in MiXCR, keeping a single row per CDR3 protein. The data show more than 250,000 distinct CDR3 sequences, roughly 31% seen once. The material sequenced was axillary lymph node tissue. These receptors all stem from a female donor with breast cancer. Some clones in this sample may be carry-over from other donors' samples.

The table lists this clonotype with many counts. The V call is TRBV12-3 or TRBV12-4, the J call TRBJ2-2, with 7 positions matching TRBD1. V lost 7 bases, J lost 4 bases, and 6 bases stayed unmatched. The CDR3 covers 14 residues. The CDR3 sequence: CASTRQGTTGELFF. Here the CDR3 DNA reads TGTGCCAGCACTCGACAGGGCACCACCGGGGAGCTGTTTTTT.

V gene TRBV12-3 or TRBV12-4 combines with J gene TRBJ2-1; D is ambiguous. V was shortened by 6 bases and J by 0 bases, with 9 bases between the two germline ends. This CDR3 region has 14 residues. For the CDR3, the DNA is TGTGCCAGCAGCCGCGCCAGCTCCTACAATGAGCAGTTCTTC. It translates to CASSRASSYNEQFF.

This clonotype has a count of ten or more. CDR3 in amino acids: CASSYGSTGNTIYF. CDR3 nucleotides: TGTGCCAGCAGTTACGGCTCCACTGGAAACACCATATATTTT. The gene calls are TRBV6-2 or TRBV6-3 and TRBJ1-3; D gene ambiguous. The CDR3 spans 14 residues. The germline gives CDR1 MNHEY, CDR2 SVGEGT. V dropped 2 bases and J dropped 2 bases, with 7 bases sitting between them.

Points on this clonotype: The junction differs from germline at one of its ends, possibly a read error. The V and J genes are TRBV29-1 and TRBJ2-4; a possible D gene is TRBD2 (6 bases). This CDR3 spans 13 amino acids. Per germline, CDR1 SQVTM and CDR2 ANQGSEA. The CDR3 DNA follows: TGCAGCGTTGATGAACTAGCCAGAAACATTCAGTACTTC. It encodes CSVDELARNIQYF.

This clonotype has a count of ten or more. V gene TRBV7-2 combines with J gene TRBJ2-2; D is perhaps TRBD1 (6 bases). The germline V gene encodes CDR1 SGHTA and CDR2 FQGNSA. The CDR3 runs to 15 residues. Trimming removed 5 bases at V and 5 bases at J, with 15 bases between. The chain's CDR3 is CASSRNRDKTGELFF. CDR3 DNA sequence: TGTGCCAGCAGCAGAAACCGGGACAAAACCGGGGAGCTGTTTTTT.

The count of this clonotype is one. J is TRBJ1-1 and V is TRBV10-1; the D gene is possibly TRBD1 (6 bases). From germline, CDR1 is WNHNN and CDR2 SYGVQD (reference sequence). There are 13 residues in the CDR3. Trimming removed 6 bases at V and 3 bases at J, with 11 bases between. This chain's CDR3 is CASRRGGDTEAFF. The CDR3 DNA follows: TGCGCCAGCAGGAGGGGGGGGGACACTGAAGCTTTCTTT.

About this clonotype itself: This may stem from a read error, because a much larger clone lies one nucleotide away. The CDR3 nucleotides read TGCAGTGCTAAGTTTCCGGGAGGATTAACAGATACGCAGTATTTT. This encodes CSAKFPGGLTDTQYF. The rearrangement joins TRBV20-1 to TRBJ2-3; TRBD2 agrees at 7 bases. After removal of 4 bases from V and 3 bases from J, the junction contained 10 bases not matched to a gene. Germline V lookup: CDR1 DFQATT, CDR2 SNEGSKA (reference sequence). CDR3 length: 15 amino acids.

This clonotype occurred many times. V gene TRBV6-1 combines with J gene TRBJ2-3, with D possibly being TRBD1 or TRBD2 (5 bases each). CDR1 is MNHNS and CDR2 is SASEGT in the germline V gene. The CDR3 has 17 residues. The V gene lost 8 bases and the J gene lost 1 base, with 22 bases spanning the gap. In nucleotides, the CDR3 is TGTGCCAGCGGACCCGGGACGCTGGGCTGGGGCACAGATACGCAGTATTTT. Translating it yields CASGPGTLGWGTDTQYF.

This clonotype was picked up a small number of times. A much larger clonotype is one base distant, so this may be a read error. The CDR3 DNA reads TGTGCCAGCAGTACTCCGGGGTCCTACGAGCGGTACTTC. Translating gives CASSTPGSYERYF. The chain recombines TRBV25-1 with TRBJ2-7; D perhaps matches TRBD2 (5 bases). CDR3 length equals 13 residues. Germline CDR1 MGHDK, CDR2 SYGVNS.

In regard to this clonotype: A much larger clone is a single base away; this may be a read error. The chain uses TRBV4-2 and TRBJ2-1, with D perhaps TRBD2 (5 bases). CDR3 length: 16 amino acids. CDR1 and CDR2 (germline): LGHNA, YNFKEQ. The CDR3 loop reads CASSQEAEISYDEQFF. CDR3 coding DNA: TGTGCCAGCAGCCAAGAAGCGGAGATCTCCTACGATGAGCAGTTCTTC.

The V gene is TRBV6-5, the J gene TRBJ2-1; tentative D call: TRBD2 (5 bases). CDR1 is MNHEY and CDR2 is SVGAGI in the germline V gene. With 8 bases removed from V and 4 bases from J, the gap between germline ends came to 15 bases. The CDR3 length is 14 residues. DNA of the CDR3: TGTGCCAGCTGGGTAGCGAAGCTTTACAATGAGCAGTTCTTC. Encoded protein: CASWVAKLYNEQFF.

The sample holds one count of this clonotype. This rearrangement joins TRBV19 to TRBJ1-5; tentatively, D is TRBD1 (5 bases). Trimming removed 7 bases at V and 0 bases at J, with 19 bases between. Per the germline V gene, CDR1 is LNHDA and CDR2 is SQIVND (reference sequence). The length of the CDR3 is 17 residues. CDR3 amino acids: CASTKGVGDYSNQPQHF. In nucleotides, the CDR3 is TGTGCCAGTACCAAGGGAGTGGGGGATTATAGCAATCAGCCCCAGCATTTT.

This clonotype appeared once. The gene calls are TRBV7-2 and TRBJ2-2; D unresolved. The V end was cut by 2 bases, the J end by 1 base, with 5 bases between. CDR1 and CDR2 from the germline V gene are SGHTA and FQGNSA. The CDR3 extends over 14 amino acids. The CDR3 region has the DNA TGTGCCAGCAGCTTACTTCGGAACACCGGGGAGCTGTTTTTT. It yields the protein CASSLLRNTGELFF.

This clonotype was found many times. The gene calls are TRBV7-3 and TRBJ2-7, with 8 bases matching TRBD1. The V gene end was trimmed by 5 bases and the J gene end by 5 bases; junction bases not matched to a gene: 5. Germline CDR1 reads SGHTA; CDR2 reads FQGTGA. This CDR3 has 13 residues. The CDR3 DNA reads TGTGCCAGCAGCAGATCAGGGGGCGACGAGCAGTACTTC. It is translated as CASSRSGGDEQYF.

This clonotype was found many times. The gene calls are TRBV10-3 and TRBJ2-1, with 13 bases lining up with TRBD2. J lost 8 bases, V lost 6 bases, and 7 bases had no gene match. Germline V CDR1 and CDR2: ENHRY, SYGVKD. This CDR3 region has 15 residues. The CDR3 nucleotides are TGTGCCATCAGGCTGGGACTAGCGGGAAGGGATGAGCAGTTCTTC. Encoded protein: CAIRLGLAGRDEQFF.

This clonotype was picked up many times. The chain couples TRBV29-1 to TRBJ1-4; D is ambiguous. V was cut by 4 bases and J by 8 bases, with 14 bases left in between. This CDR3 region has 13 residues. CDR1 and CDR2 from the germline V gene are SQVTM and ANQGSEA. The CDR3 sequence is CSVGASGGEKLFF. The CDR3 DNA is TGCAGCGTTGGAGCTTCGGGAGGGGAAAAACTGTTTTTT.

This clonotype was seen a few times. Here the CDR3 DNA reads TGTGCCAGCAGTAGGGGACTAGCGGGAGGATACCAAGAGACCCAGTACTTC. As protein: CASSRGLAGGYQETQYF. The chain carries TRBV6-5 and TRBJ2-5; 15 nucleotides agree with TRBD2. The J segment lost 0 bases and the V segment lost 5 bases, leaving 4 bases of the junction unmatched. CDR1 MNHEY and CDR2 SVGAGI come from the germline V gene. This CDR3 has 17 residues.

This clonotype was seen many times. The rearrangement uses TRBV12-5 and TRBJ2-1, with unresolved D. Germline CDR1 is LGHNT and CDR2 is FRNRAP. The CDR3 has 16 residues. The V end was cut by 0 bases, the J end by 7 bases, with 16 bases between. CDR3 in amino acids: CASGLVVAALMNEQFF. Here the CDR3 DNA reads TGTGCTAGTGGTTTGGTCGTTGCGGCCCTCATGAATGAGCAGTTCTTC.

This clonotype was observed a handful of times. This chain uses TRBV6-6 with TRBJ2-3; D is uncertain. CDR3 length: 11 residues. V was pared by 11 bases and J by 1 base, with 7 bases between. Germline V gene lookup returns CDR1 MNHNY and CDR2 SVGAGI (reference sequence). The CDR3, as DNA: TGTGCCGGCATTGGCACAGATACGCAGTATTTT. Protein product: CAGIGTDTQYF.

This clonotype was seen many times. The chain carries TRBV2 and TRBJ2-1; 7 bases are a match to TRBD2. Trimming at V came to 5 bases and at J to 0 bases, leaving 7 bases not matched to a gene. The germline gives CDR1 SNHLY, CDR2 FYNNEI. CDR3 length equals 16 residues. CDR3 nucleotide sequence: TGTGCCAGCAGTTTAGTAGCGGGTCTCTCCTACAATGAGCAGTTCTTC. It encodes CASSLVAGLSYNEQFF.

This clonotype was detected ten times or more. The rearrangement uses TRBV5-5 and TRBJ2-3; a weak D match, TRBD2 (5 bases). V was pared by 0 bases and J by 2 bases, with 13 bases between. This CDR3 spans 16 amino acids. Per germline, CDR1 SGHKS and CDR2 YYEKEE (reference sequence). The CDR3 is CASSLERLASTDTQYF. The CDR3 nucleotides read TGTGCCAGCAGCTTGGAGAGGTTAGCGTCCACAGATACGCAGTATTTT.

This clonotype showed up many times. This rearrangement joins TRBV25-1 to TRBJ2-1; TRBD2 agrees at 10 bases. J was trimmed by 9 bases and V by 7 bases; bases with no gene match: 9. The germline gives CDR1 MGHDK, CDR2 SYGVNS. This CDR3 has 14 amino acids. The DNA of the CDR3 is TGTGCCAGCAATCAAGCGGGAGGGCCAGGTGAGCAGTTCTTC. Its translation: CASNQAGGPGEQFF.

In this sample, this clonotype turned up many times. This sequence joins TRBV7-2 and TRBJ2-7; 11 nucleotides match TRBD1. Trimming at V came to 1 base and at J to 1 base, leaving 6 bases not matched to a gene. CDR1 and CDR2 (germline): SGHTA, FQGNSA. CDR3 length: 17 residues. The CDR3 DNA reads TGTGCCAGCAGCTTAGGCTCCGGGACAGGGGGGTCCTACGAGCAGTACTTC. Its translation: CASSLGSGTGGSYEQYF.

This clonotype was picked up many times. The V and J genes are TRBV6-2 or TRBV6-3 and TRBJ2-5; D is unresolved. Between the trimmed V and J ends, which lost 2 bases and 7 bases, there was a span of 11 bases. CDR1 is MNHEY and CDR2 is SVGEGT in the germline V gene. CDR3 length: 13 residues. CDR3 coding DNA: TGTGCCAGCAGTTACCAGCGCGATGTGACCCAGTACTTC. Protein sequence: CASSYQRDVTQYF.